This section outlines one T cell receptor (beta chain) sequence together with its context. Its target is not known. These data belong to a study of identical twins. Findings of the study overall: In cord blood, abundant beta clonotypes had fewer insertions; memory showed no trend. Sequences that were beta out-of-frame showed weaker excess twin sharing.

TCRdb recomputed calls from the 5' RACE reads with MiXCR, one row per CDR3 protein. The sample shows around 300,000 distinct CDR3 sequences, about 8.9% of them seen only once. With 6 bases clipped from V and 3 bases from J, the junction kept 12 bases outside the gene matches. Germline V lookup: CDR1 SNHLY, CDR2 FYNNEI. This CDR3 region has 17 residues. The same specimen was also included in a second study, on yellow fever vaccine responses in identical twins.

V gene TRBV2 combines with J gene TRBJ2-5, with 11 bases matching TRBD2. The TCR comes from a woman younger than 35 in good health. Sequenced: memory (CD45RO+) T cells sorted from blood. This CDR3 is CASRTGSGGAGEETQYF. The DNA for the CDR3 is TGTGCCAGCAGGACGGGTAGCGGGGGGGCAGGGGAAGAGACCCAGTACTTC.